This T cell receptor beta chain came from a study of technical replicates of blood from a handful of donors. The CDR3 extends over 12 amino acids. Germline V CDR1 and CDR2: SEHNR, FQNEAQ (reference sequence). Trimming left V 4 bases short and J 6 bases short, with 9 bases between. TCRdb's copy holds only in-frame clones and misses some; the assay was immunoSEQ multiplex PCR. The sample carries approximately 74,000 clones, roughly 98% recorded once. The gene calls are TRBV7-9 and TRBJ1-1, with D maybe TRBD1 (5 bases). The origin of this receptor is a human donor in good health. Sequenced: T cells isolated from PBMCs. CDR3 DNA sequence: TGTGCCAGCAGCTCCCAAGGGGCTGAAGCTTTCTTT. Amino acids: CASSSQGAEAFF.